This is a list of T cell receptor beta chains from one sample in a study of cytomegalovirus exposure and HLA in healthy donors. Only in-frame clones appear in the TCRdb table, and some are missing; sequencing was by immunoSEQ multiplex PCR. The sample records about 120,000 clones, approximately 80% being singletons. Sample: PBMCs. These receptors were taken from a young woman in good health and CMV-seronegative. The CDR3 runs from the conserved cysteine through the conserved F or W. A D gene is named only where the DNA matches it firmly. The size entry is marked missing in some rows and otherwise reads once, few, many or a size class.

d_call | j_call | v_call | clone_size | cdr3_nt | cdr3_aa
NA | TRBJ2-1 | TRBV10-3 | NA | TGTGCCTCGCGGGACCGGGACTTCGGTGAGCAGTTCTTC | CASRDRDFGEQFF
TRBD2 | TRBJ2-3 | TRBV7-2 | NA | TGTGCCAGCAGCTTACAGACTAGCGGGTACTCGCAGTATTTT | CASSLQTSGYSQYF
TRBD1 | TRBJ2-7 | TRBV28 | NA | TGTGCCAGCAGTTTAGTCGGACAGGGGGGAAACGAGCAGTACTTC | CASSLVGQGGNEQYF
TRBD2 | TRBJ2-7 | TRBV27 | once | TGTGCCAGCATGGGCGGGAGTACATTGTACGAGCAGTACTTC | CASMGGSTLYEQYF
TRBD2 | TRBJ2-1 | TRBV25-1 | NA | TGTGCCAGCAGTCTGGGGACTAGCGGGAGCGGTGATGAGCAGTTCTTC | CASSLGTSGSGDEQFF
NA | TRBJ2-7 | TRBV25-1 | NA | TGTGCCAGCGCCCGGACAAGCTACGAGCAGTACTTC | CASARTSYEQYF
NA | TRBJ2-3 | TRBV7-9 | NA | TGTGCCAGCAGCTTAGTTCGGGGGACCTTTAGCACAGATACGCAGTATTTT | CASSLVRGTFSTDTQYF
TRBD2 | TRBJ2-3 | TRBV6-5 | few | TGTGCCAGCAGTTCTGATACTAGCGGCACAGATACGCAGTATTTT | CASSSDTSGTDTQYF
NA | TRBJ1-5 | TRBV28 | NA | TGTGCCAGCAGCTATCAGGTGCGCAATCAGCCCCAGCATTTT | CASSYQVRNQPQHF
NA | TRBJ2-1 | TRBV30 | NA | TGTGCCTGGAGTGTGTTAAAGGGGGACTACGACAATGAGCAGTTCTTC | CAWSVLKGDYDNEQFF
TRBD1 | TRBJ2-7 | TRBV27 | NA | TGCGCCAGCAGTTTATATACAGGGGGCTACGAGCAGTACTTC | CASSLYTGGYEQYF
TRBD2 | TRBJ2-7 | TRBV6-1 | NA | TGTGCCAGCAGTGAAAGGGGGACTAGCGGGAGACACGAGCAGTACTTC | CASSERGTSGRHEQYF
NA | TRBJ2-1 | TRBV7-6 | NA | TGTGCCAGCGCCGAGGGCTCCTACAATGAGCAGTTCTTC | CASAEGSYNEQFF
TRBD1 | TRBJ1-3 | TRBV18 | NA | TGTGCCAGCTCACCCCGGACAGGGTTGGTAGGTGGAAACACCATATATTTT | CASSPRTGLVGGNTIYF
NA | TRBJ1-2 | TRBV5-1 | few | TGCGCCAGCAGCGAGGACAGTTATGGCTACACCTTC | CASSEDSYGYTF
TRBD1 | TRBJ1-5 | TRBV6-4 | NA | TGTGCCAGCAGTGAATCGTGGGACAGGGTTCAACATTTT | CASSESWDRVQHF
NA | TRBJ1-4 | TRBV6-6 | NA | TGTGCCAGCAGTTACCCAGCAACTAATGAAAAACTGTTTTTT | CASSYPATNEKLFF
TRBD2 | TRBJ2-2 | TRBV25-1 | few | TGTGCCAGCAGTGACCCTAGCGGGAGCGGAACCGGGGAGCTGTTTTTT | CASSDPSGSGTGELFF
NA | TRBJ2-2 | TRBV28 | NA | TGTGCCAGCATCGACAGGGACTACACCGGGGAGCTGTTTTTT | CASIDRDYTGELFF
NA | TRBJ2-3 | TRBV5-1 | NA | TGCGCCAGCAGCTTTCAGAGGGAGACAGATACGCAGTATTTT | CASSFQRETDTQYF
TRBD2 | TRBJ2-1 | TRBV5-8 | NA | TGTGCCAGCAGAGACCTTCGGGGGGACAATGAGCAGTTCTTC | CASRDLRGDNEQFF
TRBD2 | TRBJ2-7 | TRBV6-1 | NA | TGTGCCAGCAGAGGCGGGACTACCCCCTACGAGCAGTACTTC | CASRGGTTPYEQYF
NA | TRBJ1-4 | TRBV2 | few | TGTGCCAGCAGTGATCCCGGGGAGCCTAATGAAAAACTGTTTTTT | CASSDPGEPNEKLFF
TRBD2 | TRBJ2-3 | TRBV30 | once | TGTGCCTGGAGTTTACTAGCGGGACCCCGTGGTACGCAGTATTTT | CAWSLLAGPRGTQYF
NA | TRBJ1-2 | TRBV5-1 | NA | TGCGCCAGCAGCTTGGCACAGTCCCAGGGGTTAGGCTACACCTTC | CASSLAQSQGLGYTF
TRBD1 | TRBJ2-3 | TRBV6-1 | NA | TGTGCCAGCGGAGCCGGGACAGGGACAGATACGCAGTATTTT | CASGAGTGTDTQYF
NA | TRBJ1-5 | TRBV27 | NA | TGTGCCAGCAGATCACTTACAGGTGAGGTTCAGCCCCAGCATTTT | CASRSLTGEVQPQHF
NA | TRBJ2-4 | TRBV6-1 | NA | TGTGCCAGCAGTGAATTACGAGAGAACATTCAGTACTTC | CASSELRENIQYF
NA | TRBJ1-2 | TRBV10-3 | NA | TGTGCCATCAGGGCACAGGGTTCAAACTATGGCTACACCTTC | CAIRAQGSNYGYTF
TRBD1 | TRBJ2-5 | TRBV2 | few | TGTGCCAGCAGCAGACAGGGGCAAGTCCAAGAGACCCAGTACTTC | CASSRQGQVQETQYF
TRBD2 | TRBJ2-7 | TRBV9 | NA | TGTGCCAGCAGCAAGACTAGCGGGAGGGCCGGCTCCCACGAGCAGTACTTC | CASSKTSGRAGSHEQYF
TRBD1 | TRBJ1-1 | TRBV5-1 | few | TGCGCCAGCAGCCAACAGGGGGACACTGAAGCTTTCTTT | CASSQQGDTEAFF
NA | TRBJ1-1 | TRBV7-7 | NA | TGTGCTAGCAGCTTAGCGGGGGGGCCTGAAGCTTTCTTT | CASSLAGGPEAFF
TRBD1 | TRBJ2-7 | TRBV6-5 | NA | TGTGCCAGCAGTTACTCGACAGGGGCGGCTTACGAGCAGTACTTC | CASSYSTGAAYEQYF
TRBD2 | TRBJ2-2 | TRBV7-9 | NA | TGTGCCAGCAGCTCTAGCGGGGACACCGGGGAGCTGTTTTTT | CASSSSGDTGELFF
NA | TRBJ2-1 | TRBV7-9 | NA | TGTGCCAGCAAAATCGGGGGCTCCTACAATGAGCAGTTCTTC | CASKIGGSYNEQFF
TRBD2 | TRBJ2-5 | TRBV7-9 | NA | TGTTCCAGCAGCTTCGGGACTAGCGGGAGGGCGGAGACCCAGTACTTC | CSSSFGTSGRAETQYF
NA | TRBJ2-1 | TRBV29-1 | NA | TGCAGCGTTCGAGCCAGCGGTCCCTACAATGAGCAGTTCTTC | CSVRASGPYNEQFF
TRBD2 | TRBJ2-3 | TRBV5-6 | NA | TGTGCCAGCAGCTTGAGGGGTAGCGGGAGCACAGATACGCAGTATTTT | CASSLRGSGSTDTQYF